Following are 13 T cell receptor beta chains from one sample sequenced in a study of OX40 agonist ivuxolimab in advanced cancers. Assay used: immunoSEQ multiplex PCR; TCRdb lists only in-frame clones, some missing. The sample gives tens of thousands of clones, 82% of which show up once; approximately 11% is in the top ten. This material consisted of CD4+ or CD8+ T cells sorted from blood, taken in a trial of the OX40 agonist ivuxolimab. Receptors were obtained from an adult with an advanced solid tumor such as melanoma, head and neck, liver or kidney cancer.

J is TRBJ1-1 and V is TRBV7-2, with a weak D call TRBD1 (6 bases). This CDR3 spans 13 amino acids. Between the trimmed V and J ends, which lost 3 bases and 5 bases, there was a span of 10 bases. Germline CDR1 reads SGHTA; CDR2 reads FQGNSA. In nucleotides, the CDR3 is TGTGCCAGCAGCTTCCCACAGGGTACTGAAGCTTTCTTT. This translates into CASSFPQGTEAFF.

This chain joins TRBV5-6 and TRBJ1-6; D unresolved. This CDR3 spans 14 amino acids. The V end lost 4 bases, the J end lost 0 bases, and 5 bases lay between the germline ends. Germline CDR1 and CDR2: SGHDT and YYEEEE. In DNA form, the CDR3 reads TGTGCCAGCAGCGGCGGCTCCTATAATTCACCCCTCCACTTT. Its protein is CASSGGSYNSPLHF. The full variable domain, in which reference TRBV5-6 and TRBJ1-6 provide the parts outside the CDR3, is DAGVTQSPTHLIKTRGQQVTLRCSPKSGHDTVSWYQQALGQGPQFIFQYYEEEERQRGNFPDRFSGHQFPNYSSELNVNALLLGDSALYLCASSGGSYNSPLHFGNGTRLTVT.

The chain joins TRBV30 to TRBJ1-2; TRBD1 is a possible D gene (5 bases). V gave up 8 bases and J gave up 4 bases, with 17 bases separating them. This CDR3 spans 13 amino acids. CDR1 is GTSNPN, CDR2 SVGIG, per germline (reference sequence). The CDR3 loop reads CARRDSFIYGYTF. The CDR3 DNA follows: TGTGCCCGAAGAGACAGTTTTATCTATGGCTACACCTTC.

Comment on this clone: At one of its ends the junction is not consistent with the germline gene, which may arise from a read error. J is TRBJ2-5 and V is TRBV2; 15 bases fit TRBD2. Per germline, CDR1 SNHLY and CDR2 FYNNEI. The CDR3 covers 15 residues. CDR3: CASSPPGLAGGTQDF. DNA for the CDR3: TGTGCCAGCAGTCCCCCGGGACTAGCGGGAGGCACCCAGGACTTC.

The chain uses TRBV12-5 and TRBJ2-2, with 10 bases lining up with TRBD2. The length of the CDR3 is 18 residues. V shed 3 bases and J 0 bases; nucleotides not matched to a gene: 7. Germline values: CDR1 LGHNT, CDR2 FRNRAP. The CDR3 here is CASGLRLAGATNTGELFF. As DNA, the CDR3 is TGTGCTAGTGGTTTAAGGCTAGCGGGGGCTACGAACACCGGGGAGCTGTTTTTT.

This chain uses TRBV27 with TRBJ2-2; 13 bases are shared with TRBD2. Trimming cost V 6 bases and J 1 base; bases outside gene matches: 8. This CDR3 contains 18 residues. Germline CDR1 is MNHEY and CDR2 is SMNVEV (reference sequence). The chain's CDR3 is CASRRGLAGVGNTGELFF. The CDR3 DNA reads TGTGCCAGCAGGAGAGGACTAGCGGGAGTAGGGAACACCGGGGAGCTGTTTTTT.

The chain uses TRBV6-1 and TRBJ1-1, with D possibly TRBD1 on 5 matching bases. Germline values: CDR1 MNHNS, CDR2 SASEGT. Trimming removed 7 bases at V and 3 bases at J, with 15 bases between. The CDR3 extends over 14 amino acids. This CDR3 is CASTLGVGDTEAFF. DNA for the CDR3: TGTGCCAGCACCCTAGGGGTAGGGGACACTGAAGCTTTCTTT.

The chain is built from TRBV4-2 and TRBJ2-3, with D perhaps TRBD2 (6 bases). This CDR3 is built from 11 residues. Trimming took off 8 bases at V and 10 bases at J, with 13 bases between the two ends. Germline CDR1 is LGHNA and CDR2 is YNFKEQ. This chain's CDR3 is CASDLGGPQYF. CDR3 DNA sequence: TGTGCCAGCGACCTGGGGGGACCGCAGTATTTT.

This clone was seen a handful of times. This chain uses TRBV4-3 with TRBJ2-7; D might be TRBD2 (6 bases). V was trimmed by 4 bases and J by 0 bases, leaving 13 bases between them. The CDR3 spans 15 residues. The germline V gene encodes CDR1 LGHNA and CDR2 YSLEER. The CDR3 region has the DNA TGCGCCAGCAGCCTCCTTGTCGGGAGCTCCTACGAGCAGTACTTC. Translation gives CASSLLVGSSYEQYF.

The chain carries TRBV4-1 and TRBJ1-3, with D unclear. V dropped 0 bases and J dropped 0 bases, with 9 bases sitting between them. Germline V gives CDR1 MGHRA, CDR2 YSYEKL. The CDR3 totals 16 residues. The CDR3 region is CASSQDSQTSGNTIYF. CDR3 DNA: TGCGCCAGCAGCCAAGATTCCCAGACCTCTGGAAACACCATATATTTT.

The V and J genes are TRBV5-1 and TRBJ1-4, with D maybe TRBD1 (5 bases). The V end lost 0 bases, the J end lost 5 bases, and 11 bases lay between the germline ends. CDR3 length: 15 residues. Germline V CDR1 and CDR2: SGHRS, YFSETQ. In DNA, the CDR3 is TGCGCCAGCAGCTTGGTGGCAGGGCGGAATGAAAAACTGTTTTTT. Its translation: CASSLVAGRNEKLFF.

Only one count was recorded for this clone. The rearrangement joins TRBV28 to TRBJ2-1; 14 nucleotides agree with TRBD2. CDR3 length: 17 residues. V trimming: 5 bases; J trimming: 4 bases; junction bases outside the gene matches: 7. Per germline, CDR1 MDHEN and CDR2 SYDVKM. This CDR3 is CASSVGLAGEGYNEQFF. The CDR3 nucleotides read TGTGCCAGCAGTGTGGGACTAGCGGGAGAAGGTTACAATGAGCAGTTCTTC.

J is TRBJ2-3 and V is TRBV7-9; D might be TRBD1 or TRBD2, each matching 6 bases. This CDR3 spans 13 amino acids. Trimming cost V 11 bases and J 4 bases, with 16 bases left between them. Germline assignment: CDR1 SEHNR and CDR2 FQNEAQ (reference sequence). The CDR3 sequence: CAVSGGQADTQYF. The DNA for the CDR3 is TGTGCCGTGAGTGGGGGGCAGGCAGATACGCAGTATTTT.